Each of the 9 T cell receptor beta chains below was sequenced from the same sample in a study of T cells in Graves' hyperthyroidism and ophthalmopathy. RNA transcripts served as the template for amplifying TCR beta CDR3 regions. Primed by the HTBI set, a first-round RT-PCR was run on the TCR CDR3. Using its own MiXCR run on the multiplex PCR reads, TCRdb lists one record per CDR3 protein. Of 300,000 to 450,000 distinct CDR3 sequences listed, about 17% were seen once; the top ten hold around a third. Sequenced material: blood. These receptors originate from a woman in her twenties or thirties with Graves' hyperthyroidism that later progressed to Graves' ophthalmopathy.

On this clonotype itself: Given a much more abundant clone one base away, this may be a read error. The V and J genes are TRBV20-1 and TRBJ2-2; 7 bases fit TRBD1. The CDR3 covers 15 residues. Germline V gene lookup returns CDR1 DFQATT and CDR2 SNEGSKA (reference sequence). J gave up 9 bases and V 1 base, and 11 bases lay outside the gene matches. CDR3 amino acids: CSARGAQGITRELFF. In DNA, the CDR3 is TGCAGTGCTAGAGGGGCACAGGGGATAACCAGGGAGCTGTTTTTT.

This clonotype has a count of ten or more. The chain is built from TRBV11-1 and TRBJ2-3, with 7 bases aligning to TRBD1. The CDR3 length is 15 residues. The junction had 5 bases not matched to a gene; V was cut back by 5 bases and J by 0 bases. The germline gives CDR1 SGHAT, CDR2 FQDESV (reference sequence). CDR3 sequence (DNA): TGTGCCAGCAGCCTACGACAGGGTAGCACAGATACGCAGTATTTT. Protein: CASSLRQGSTDTQYF. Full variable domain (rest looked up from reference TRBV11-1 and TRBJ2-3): EAEVAQSPRYKITEKSQAVAFWCDPISGHATLYWYRQILGQGPELLVQFQDESVVDDSQLPKDRFSAERLKGVDSTLKIQPAELGDSAMYLCASSLRQGSTDTQYFGPGTRLTVL.

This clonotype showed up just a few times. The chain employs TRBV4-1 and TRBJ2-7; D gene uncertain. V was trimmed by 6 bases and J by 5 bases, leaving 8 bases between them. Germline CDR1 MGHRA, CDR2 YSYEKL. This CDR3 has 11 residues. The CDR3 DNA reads TGCGCCAGCAGTCATCTAAACGAGCAGTACTTC. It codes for CASSHLNEQYF.

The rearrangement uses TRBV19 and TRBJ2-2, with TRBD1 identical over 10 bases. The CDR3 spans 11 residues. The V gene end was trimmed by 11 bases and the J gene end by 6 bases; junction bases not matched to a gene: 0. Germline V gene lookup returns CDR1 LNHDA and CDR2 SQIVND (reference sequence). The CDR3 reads CAGQGAGELFF. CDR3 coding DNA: TGTGCCGGACAGGGGGCCGGGGAGCTGTTTTTT.

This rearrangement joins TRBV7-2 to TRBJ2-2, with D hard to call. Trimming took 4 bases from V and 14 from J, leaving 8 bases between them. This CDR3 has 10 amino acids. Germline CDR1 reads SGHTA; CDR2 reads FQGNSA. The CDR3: CASSSQSLFF. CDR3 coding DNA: TGTGCCAGCAGCTCCCAATCCCTGTTTTTT.

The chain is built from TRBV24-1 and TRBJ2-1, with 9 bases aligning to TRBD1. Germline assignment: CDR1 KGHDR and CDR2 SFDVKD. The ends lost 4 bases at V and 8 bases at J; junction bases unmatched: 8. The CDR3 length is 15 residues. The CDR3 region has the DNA TGTGCCACCAGTGACCACCCCAGGACAGGGGATGAGCAGTTCTTC. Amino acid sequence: CATSDHPRTGDEQFF.

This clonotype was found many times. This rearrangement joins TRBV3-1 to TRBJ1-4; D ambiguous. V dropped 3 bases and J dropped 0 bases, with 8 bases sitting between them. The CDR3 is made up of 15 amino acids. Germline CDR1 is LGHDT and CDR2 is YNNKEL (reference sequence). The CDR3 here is CASSQVSATNEKLFF. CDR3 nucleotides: TGTGCCAGCAGCCAGGTGTCAGCAACTAATGAAAAACTGTTTTTT.

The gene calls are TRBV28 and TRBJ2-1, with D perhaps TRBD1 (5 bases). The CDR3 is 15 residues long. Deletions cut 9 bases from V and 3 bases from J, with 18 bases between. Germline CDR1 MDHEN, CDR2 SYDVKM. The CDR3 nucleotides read TGTGCCAGTGAAAAAGGGGCGGCCATCTACAATGAGCAGTTCTTC. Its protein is CASEKGAAIYNEQFF.

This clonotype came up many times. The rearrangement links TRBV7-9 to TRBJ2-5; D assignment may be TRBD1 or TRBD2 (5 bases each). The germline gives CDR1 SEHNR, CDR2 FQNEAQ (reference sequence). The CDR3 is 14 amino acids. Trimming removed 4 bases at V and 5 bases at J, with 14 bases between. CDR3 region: CASSSPGGSETQYF. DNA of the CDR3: TGTGCCAGCAGCTCCCCTGGGGGTTCGGAGACCCAGTACTTC. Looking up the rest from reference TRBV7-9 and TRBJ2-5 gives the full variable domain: DTGVSQNPRHKITKRGQNVTFRCDPISEHNRLYWYRQTLGQGPEFLTYFQNEAQLEKSRLLSDRFSAERPKGSFSTLEIQRTEQGDSAMYLCASSSPGGSETQYFGPGTRLLVL.